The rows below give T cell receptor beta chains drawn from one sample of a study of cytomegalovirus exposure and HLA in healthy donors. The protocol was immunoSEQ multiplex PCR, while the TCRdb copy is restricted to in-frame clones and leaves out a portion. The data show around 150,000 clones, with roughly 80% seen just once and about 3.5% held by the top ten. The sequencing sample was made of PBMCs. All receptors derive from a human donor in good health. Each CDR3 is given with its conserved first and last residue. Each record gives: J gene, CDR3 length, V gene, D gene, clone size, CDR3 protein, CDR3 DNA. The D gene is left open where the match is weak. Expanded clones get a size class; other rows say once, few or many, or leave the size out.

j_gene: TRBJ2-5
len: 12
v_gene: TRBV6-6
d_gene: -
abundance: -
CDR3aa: CASSSGPETQYF
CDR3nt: TGTGCCAGCAGTAGCGGGCCGGAGACCCAGTACTTC

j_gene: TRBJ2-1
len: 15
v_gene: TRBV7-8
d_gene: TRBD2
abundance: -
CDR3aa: CASSLALLTSYEQFF
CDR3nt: TGTGCCAGCAGCTTAGCACTACTGACTAGCTATGAGCAGTTCTTC

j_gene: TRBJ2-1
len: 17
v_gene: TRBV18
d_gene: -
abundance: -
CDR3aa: CASSNKFLRTGSNEQFF
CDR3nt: TGTGCCAGCTCAAATAAATTTCTGAGGACTGGTTCCAATGAGCAGTTCTTC

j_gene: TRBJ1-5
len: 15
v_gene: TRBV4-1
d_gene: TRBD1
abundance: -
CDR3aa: CASSPTGTGVGSQHF
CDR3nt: TGCGCCAGCAGCCCAACCGGGACAGGGGTAGGGTCCCAGCATTTT

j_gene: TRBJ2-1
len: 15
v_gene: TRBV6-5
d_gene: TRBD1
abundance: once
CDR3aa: CASKPYPTGHNEQFF
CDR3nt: TGTGCCAGTAAACCCTACCCGACAGGGCACAATGAGCAGTTCTTC

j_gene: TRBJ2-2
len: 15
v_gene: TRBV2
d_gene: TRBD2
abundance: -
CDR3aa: CASMGGQLNTGELFF
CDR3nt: TGTGCCAGCATGGGAGGGCAGTTGAACACCGGGGAGCTGTTTTTT

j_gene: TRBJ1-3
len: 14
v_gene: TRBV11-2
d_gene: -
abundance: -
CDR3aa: CASSLSGVENTIYF
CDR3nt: TGTGCCAGCAGCTTATCGGGGGTAGAAAACACCATATATTTT

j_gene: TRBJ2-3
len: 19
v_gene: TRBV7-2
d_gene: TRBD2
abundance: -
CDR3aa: CASSFTQRGSGGGTDTQYF
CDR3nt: TGTGCCAGCAGCTTTACTCAAAGGGGTAGCGGGGGAGGGACAGATACGCAGTATTTT

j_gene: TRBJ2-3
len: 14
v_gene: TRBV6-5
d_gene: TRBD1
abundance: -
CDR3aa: CASSHRGSTDTQYF
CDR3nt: TGTGCCAGCAGTCACAGGGGGAGCACAGATACGCAGTATTTT

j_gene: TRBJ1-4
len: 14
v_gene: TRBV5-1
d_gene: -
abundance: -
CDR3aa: CASSLKQGGGKLFF
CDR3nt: TGCGCCAGCAGCTTGAAACAGGGTGGAGGAAAACTGTTTTTT

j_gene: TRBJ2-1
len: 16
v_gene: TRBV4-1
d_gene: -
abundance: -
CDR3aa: CASSQPTGSKDYEQFF
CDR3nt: TGCGCCAGCAGCCAACCCACCGGGAGTAAGGACTATGAGCAGTTCTTC